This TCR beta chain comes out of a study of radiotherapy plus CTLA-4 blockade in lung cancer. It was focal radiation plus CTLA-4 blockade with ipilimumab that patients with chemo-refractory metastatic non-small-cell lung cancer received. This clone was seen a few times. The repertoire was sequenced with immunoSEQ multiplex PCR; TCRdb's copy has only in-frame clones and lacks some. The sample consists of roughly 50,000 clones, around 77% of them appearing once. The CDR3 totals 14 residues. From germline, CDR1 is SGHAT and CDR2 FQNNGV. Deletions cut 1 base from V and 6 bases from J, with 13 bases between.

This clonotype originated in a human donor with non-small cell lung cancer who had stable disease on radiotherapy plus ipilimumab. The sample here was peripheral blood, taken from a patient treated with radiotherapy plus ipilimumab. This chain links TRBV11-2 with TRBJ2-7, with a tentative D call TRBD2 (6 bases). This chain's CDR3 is CASSLVGGGGEQYF. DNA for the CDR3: TGTGCCAGCAGCTTAGTGGGAGGAGGAGGCGAGCAGTACTTC. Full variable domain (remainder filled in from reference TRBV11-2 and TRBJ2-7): EAGVAQSPRYKIIEKRQSVAFWCNPISGHATLYWYQQILGQGPKLLIQFQNNGVVDDSQLPKDRFSAERLKGVDSTLKIQPAKLEDSAVYLCASSLVGGGGEQYFGPGTRLTVT.